This TCR beta chain was sequenced during a study of CD8+ T cells in alopecia areata. General study points: Whereas mice showed it more clearly, TCR sharing across patients was murkier, possibly because of HLA. There were also resident alphabeta T cells of normal skin sequenced in scalp samples.

Sequencing used cDNA as its template, made by extracting RNA and reverse transcribing it. Profiled with immunoSEQ multiplex PCR; TCRdb holds only in-frame clones, not every one. This sample has approximately 120,000 clones, with 45% to 50% found just once. This clone was detected a few times. The antigen is not known. V lost 1 base and J lost 1, with 5 bases in between. CDR3 length: 15 residues. Germline V gene lookup returns CDR1 SNHLY and CDR2 FYNNEI. Peripheral blood and lesional scalp punch biopsies were taken from alopecia areata patients. This clonotype was sampled from a human donor with alopecia areata. The chain joins TRBV2 to TRBJ1-6; tentatively, D is TRBD1 (5 bases). The sample consisted of NKG2D-low CD8+ T cells sorted from blood. CDR3 coding DNA: TGTGCCAGCAGTGAAGGGGGGTCCTATAATTCACCCCTCCACTTT. This translates into CASSEGGSYNSPLHF.